The 32 T cell receptor beta chains reported below all come from one sample, sequenced in a study of cytomegalovirus exposure and HLA in healthy donors. The PCR ran on 60 Vbeta and 13 Jbeta primers. Assay used: immunoSEQ multiplex PCR; TCRdb lists only in-frame clones, some missing. This sample has about 230,000 clones, with around four fifths found just once. The material sequenced was PBMCs. The receptors originated from a woman in her sixties in good health and CMV-seropositive.

The rearrangement joins TRBV9 to TRBJ2-5; the D gene is possibly TRBD2 (7 bases). The DNA end lines up better with TRBJ2-7; the J call may be wrong. This CDR3 comprises 14 residues. CDR1 is SGDLS and CDR2 is YYNGEE in the germline V gene. The CDR3 here is CASSVKGDYYEQYF. The CDR3 DNA follows: TGTGCCAGCAGCGTAAAGGGGGACTACTACGAGCAGTACTTC.

V gene TRBV10-2 combines with J gene TRBJ2-7, with 9 bases identical to TRBD2. V lost 7 bases and J lost 6; bases outside the gene matches: 7. Germline V CDR1 and CDR2: WSHSY, SAAADI. This CDR3 comprises 13 residues. CDR3: CASNPGLASEQYF. The CDR3 DNA is TGCGCCAGCAACCCAGGACTAGCGAGCGAGCAGTACTTC.

The CDR3 DNA sequence: TGTGCCAGCAGTTTACGACAGGGGATCGTCGGAGATTCACCCCTCCACTTT. Its protein is CASSLRQGIVGDSPLHF. The chain combines TRBV5-8 with TRBJ1-6, with 8 bases that match TRBD1. The junction had 15 bases not matched to a gene; V was cut back by 5 bases and J by 8 bases. This CDR3 is 17 amino acids long. Germline CDR1 is SGHTS and CDR2 is YDEGEE. The full variable domain, in which reference TRBV5-8 and TRBJ1-6 provide the parts outside the CDR3, is EAGVTQSPTHLIKTRGQQATLRCSPISGHTSVYWYQQALGLGLQFLLWYDEGEERNRGNFPPRFSGRQFPNYSSELNVNALELEDSALYLCASSLRQGIVGDSPLHFGNGTRLTVT.

Notes on this clone: At the DNA level, this CDR3 is encoded by other sequences in the same sample as well. This chain links TRBV7-6 with TRBJ2-1, with TRBD2 as a possible D gene (6 bases). Trimming removed 4 bases at V and 9 bases at J, with 13 bases between. Germline assignment: CDR1 SGHVS and CDR2 FNYEAQ. This CDR3 comprises 13 residues. CDR3 loop: CASSSRLESEQFF. The CDR3 coding sequence is TGTGCCAGCAGCTCCCGACTAGAAAGTGAGCAGTTCTTC.

The V and J genes are TRBV2 and TRBJ2-5; D uncertain. V shed 4 bases and J shed 5 bases, with 14 bases lying between them. The germline gives CDR1 SNHLY, CDR2 FYNNEI. This CDR3 spans 14 amino acids. This CDR3 reads CASSGVFQAETQYF. Written as DNA, the CDR3 is TGTGCCAGCAGTGGAGTGTTTCAGGCGGAGACCCAGTACTTC.

Note on this clone: At one end, the junction sequence differs from germline, possibly due to a read error. The rearrangement uses TRBV6-4 and TRBJ2-3; D possibly corresponds to TRBD2 (5 bases). This CDR3 is built from 13 residues. Germline V gene data show CDR1 as MRHNA and CDR2 as SNTAGT. The CDR3, as DNA: TGTGCCGGCAGTGACTCGAGCGGAGGCACGCAGTATTTT. As protein: CAGSDSSGGTQYF.

The table lists this clone with a count of one. This chain links TRBV16 with TRBJ1-5; TRBD1 matches 8 bases. The V and J ends lost 2 bases and 2 bases, in that order; junction bases with no gene match: 14. Germline CDR1 reads KGHSY; CDR2 reads FQNENV. The CDR3 spans 19 residues. The DNA of the CDR3 is TGTGCCAGCAGCCAACACATCGGACAGGGATCGCGGGGCAATCAGCCCCAGCATTTT. Translating gives CASSQHIGQGSRGNQPQHF.

CDR3 coding DNA: TGTGCCAGCAGTTTACCTAACACAGATACGCAGTATTTT. Translation: CASSLPNTDTQYF. The chain carries TRBV28 and TRBJ2-3; D not certain. The CDR3 extends over 13 amino acids. Germline CDR1 is MDHEN and CDR2 is SYDVKM. Trimming shortened V by 2 bases and J by 2 bases, and 5 bases separated the two germline ends.

This clone showed up just a few times. The V and J genes are TRBV6-1 and TRBJ1-3, with a tentative D call TRBD1 (5 bases). The CDR3 has 14 residues. Between the trimmed V and J ends, which lost 7 bases and 3 bases, there was a span of 13 bases. From germline, CDR1 is MNHNS and CDR2 SASEGT. The CDR3 loop is CASTREWVGNTIYF. The CDR3 DNA follows: TGTGCCAGCACCAGGGAATGGGTTGGAAACACCATATATTTT.

This chain uses TRBV7-9 with TRBJ2-1; 10 bases line up with TRBD2. V lost 8 bases to trimming and J lost 9 bases; unmatched junction nucleotides: 1. The germline V gene has CDR1 SEHNR and CDR2 FQNEAQ (reference sequence). The CDR3 sequence is 11 residues long. CDR3 amino acids: CASGTSVEQFF. CDR3 DNA sequence: TGTGCCAGCGGGACTAGCGTTGAGCAGTTCTTC.

The chain links TRBV6-1 to TRBJ2-7, with TRBD2 matching 8 bases. Trimming cost V 6 bases and J 2 bases; bases outside gene matches: 9. Germline V CDR1 and CDR2: MNHNS, SASEGT. The CDR3 is 15 amino acids. The CDR3 DNA reads TGTGCCAGCAGGCAAACGGGACTAGGGACCTACGAGCAGTACTTC. It specifies CASRQTGLGTYEQYF.

Turning to this clone: Different DNA sequences within this sample yield the same CDR3. The chain uses TRBV5-1 and TRBJ2-7; 7 bases map to TRBD2. The germline V gene encodes CDR1 SGHRS and CDR2 YFSETQ. J was trimmed by 1 base and V by 0 bases; bases with no gene match: 1. The CDR3 is 14 residues long. As DNA, the CDR3 is TGCGCCAGCAGCTTGGGGGGAGGGTCCTACGAGCAGTACTTC. Translating it yields CASSLGGGSYEQYF.

Note on this clone: Additional DNA sequences in this sample encode the identical CDR3. This sequence joins TRBV30 and TRBJ1-1, with D unclear. Germline CDR1 reads GTSNPN; CDR2 reads SVGIG (reference sequence). The CDR3 has 13 amino acids. The V and J ends lost 0 bases and 5 bases respectively, with 10 bases between them. CDR3 sequence reads: CAWSVWEGTEAFF. In DNA form, the CDR3 reads TGTGCCTGGAGTGTATGGGAGGGAACTGAAGCTTTCTTT.

This clone was counted only a few times. This CDR3 reads CASSSYRENTEAFF. In DNA, the CDR3 is TGTGCCAGCAGCTCATACAGGGAAAACACTGAAGCTTTCTTT. V and J are TRBV5-6 and TRBJ1-1; perhaps TRBD1 as D (6 bases). The CDR3 length is 14 residues. Germline V gene data show CDR1 as SGHDT and CDR2 as YYEEEE. V was pared by 3 bases and J by 2 bases, with 11 bases between.

The chain is built from TRBV10-1 and TRBJ1-5, with 8 bases identical to TRBD1. From germline, CDR1 is WNHNN and CDR2 SYGVQD (reference sequence). Trimming removed 2 bases from V and 6 bases from J; junction bases left unmatched: 3. The CDR3 length is 14 residues. CDR3 region: CASSEGQGPQPQHF. CDR3 DNA sequence: TGCGCCAGCAGTGAGGGACAGGGACCTCAGCCCCAGCATTTT.

This clone was counted a few times. The chain has TRBV18 and TRBJ1-3; TRBD1 matches at 7 bases. The CDR3 is 15 residues long. Germline values: CDR1 KGHSH, CDR2 LQKENI. V shed 3 bases and J 1 base; nucleotides not matched to a gene: 3. The CDR3 protein is CASSPETGSGNTIYF. Written as DNA, the CDR3 is TGTGCCAGCTCACCGGAGACAGGGTCTGGAAACACCATATATTTT.

The chain combines TRBV19 with TRBJ1-1; 7 bases are shared with TRBD1. The CDR3 loop spans 13 amino acids. Germline CDR1 and CDR2: LNHDA and SQIVND (reference sequence). After removal of 8 bases from V and 4 bases from J, the junction contained 7 bases not matched to a gene. Written as DNA, the CDR3 is TGTGCCAGTGGACAGGCCTTGGGCACTGAAGCTTTCTTT. Its protein is CASGQALGTEAFF. The full variable domain, in which reference TRBV19 and TRBJ1-1 provide the parts outside the CDR3, is DGGITQSPKYLFRKEGQNVTLSCEQNLNHDAMYWYRQDPGQGLRLIYYSQIVNDFQKGDIAEGYSVSREKKESFPLTVTSAQKNPTAFYLCASGQALGTEAFFGQGTRLTVV.

This chain uses TRBV12-5 with TRBJ1-5; D may be TRBD1 (5 bases). V lost 7 bases and J 0 bases, leaving 16 bases between the germline ends. The CDR3 extends over 16 amino acids. Germline values: CDR1 LGHNT, CDR2 FRNRAP. The CDR3 protein is CASVHDRNYSNQPQHF. The CDR3, as DNA: TGTGCTAGTGTTCACGACAGAAACTATAGCAATCAGCCCCAGCATTTT.

The gene calls are TRBV30 and TRBJ2-2, with TRBD2 matching 7 bases. V trimming: 3 bases; J trimming: 4 bases; junction bases outside the gene matches: 8. CDR3 length equals 15 residues. CDR1 and CDR2 from the germline V gene are GTSNPN and SVGIG (reference sequence). The CDR3 spells CAWRPAGRSTGELFF. DNA for the CDR3: TGTGCCTGGAGGCCAGCGGGAAGGAGCACCGGGGAGCTGTTTTTT. The full variable domain, rest sourced from reference TRBV30 and TRBJ2-2, is SQTIHQWPATLVQPVGSPLSLECTVEGTSNPNLYWYRQAAGRGLQLLFYSVGIGQISSEVPQNLSASRPQDRQFILSSKKLLLSDSGFYLCAWRPAGRSTGELFFGEGSRLTVL.

The V gene is TRBV5-5, the J gene TRBJ2-7; tentatively, D is TRBD2 (6 bases). This CDR3 is built from 14 residues. The V gene lost 5 bases and the J gene lost 0 bases, with 12 bases spanning the gap. CDR1 and CDR2 (germline): SGHKS, YYEKEE (reference sequence). CDR3: CASRGGAISYEQYF. The CDR3, as DNA: TGTGCCAGCAGAGGAGGGGCCATCTCCTACGAGCAGTACTTC.

A few counts support this clone. The J gene is TRBJ1-5, the V gene TRBV7-2; 7 bases line up with TRBD1. Germline lookup yields CDR1 SGHTA and CDR2 FQGNSA. The CDR3 loop spans 15 amino acids. J was trimmed by 4 bases and V by 5 bases; bases with no gene match: 8. In DNA, the CDR3 is TGTGCCAGCAGCGGAGGGACAGCCCGTAATCAGCCCCAGCATTTT. Amino acids: CASSGGTARNQPQHF.

The genes are TRBV27 and TRBJ1-2; TRBD1 matches at 9 bases. The CDR3 length is 14 residues. Trimming took 5 bases from V and 8 from J; bases not matched to a gene: 9. Germline V gene data show CDR1 as MNHEY and CDR2 as SMNVEV (reference sequence). The CDR3 DNA reads as TGTGCCAGCAGTCAAACGGACAGGGGAGGAGGCTACACCTTC. This codes for CASSQTDRGGGYTF.

The chain joins TRBV29-1 to TRBJ2-5; weak D call: TRBD2 (5 bases). Trimming pared 4 bases from V and 5 bases from J, leaving 17 bases between. Germline-derived CDR1 and CDR2 are SQVTM and ANQGSEA. The CDR3 runs 14 residues. DNA of the CDR3: TGCAGCGTTGGGGCGAGGGTGAGAGGGGAGACCCAGTACTTC. This encodes CSVGARVRGETQYF.

As for this clone: A read error may be the cause here, since a much bigger clone is one base away. The chain couples TRBV4-2 to TRBJ1-2; D gene uncertain. CDR3 size: 12 residues. V was clipped by 1 base and J by 5 bases, with 5 bases between them. Germline V gives CDR1 LGHNA, CDR2 YNFKEQ. The CDR3 bases are TGTGCCAGCAGCCAAGGACTGTATGGCTACACCTTC. Translated, it gives CASSQGLYGYTF.

This clone was recorded only once. J is TRBJ1-1 and V is TRBV2; weak D call: TRBD1 (5 bases). The V end was cut by 4 bases, the J end by 8 bases, with 14 bases between. This CDR3 comprises 13 residues. Germline CDR1 is SNHLY and CDR2 is FYNNEI. The CDR3 is CASSGLRGLEAFF. The CDR3 nucleotides are TGTGCCAGCAGTGGGTTGCGGGGGTTAGAAGCTTTCTTT.

CDR3: CAWSGSGTDTQYF. Written as DNA, the CDR3 is TGTGCCTGGAGTGGTAGCGGCACAGATACGCAGTATTTT. The chain uses TRBV30 and TRBJ2-3, with a weak D call TRBD2 (5 bases). CDR1 and CDR2 (germline): GTSNPN, SVGIG (reference sequence). V dropped 1 base and J dropped 1 base, with 6 bases sitting between them. The CDR3 consists of 13 residues. Together with reference TRBV30 and TRBJ2-3, the CDR3 gives the full variable domain: SQTIHQWPATLVQPVGSPLSLECTVEGTSNPNLYWYRQAAGRGLQLLFYSVGIGQISSEVPQNLSASRPQDRQFILSSKKLLLSDSGFYLCAWSGSGTDTQYFGPGTRLTVL.

The chain recombines TRBV18 with TRBJ1-1; TRBD1 might be the D (6 bases). The CDR3 sequence is 14 residues long. Germline V CDR1 and CDR2: KGHSH, LQKENI. Trimming cost V 5 bases and J 0 bases, with 10 bases left between them. DNA for the CDR3: TGTGCCAGCTCAGTACGGGACATGAACACTGAAGCTTTCTTT. It specifies CASSVRDMNTEAFF.

The CDR3 spells CASSYGQNTEAFF. DNA for the CDR3: TGTGCCAGCAGTTACGGACAGAACACTGAAGCTTTCTTT. V and J are TRBV7-2 and TRBJ1-1; tentative D call: TRBD1 (5 bases). The CDR3 loop spans 13 amino acids. Germline CDR1 is SGHTA and CDR2 is FQGNSA. Deletions cut 6 bases from V and 1 base from J, with 9 bases between.

The V call is TRBV5-1, the J call TRBJ1-5; 8 nucleotides align to TRBD1. Germline CDR1 SGHRS, CDR2 YFSETQ. With V trimmed by 4 bases and J by 5 bases, 8 bases remained unmatched. The CDR3 sequence is 15 residues long. CDR3: CASSDGTGPDQPQHF. As DNA, the CDR3 is TGCGCCAGCAGCGACGGGACAGGTCCAGATCAGCCCCAGCATTTT.

The rearrangement uses TRBV4-3 and TRBJ2-2; TRBD2 aligns across 10 bases. This CDR3 contains 20 residues. V gave up 0 bases and J gave up 4 bases; unmatched junction bases: 14. Germline V gene sequence: CDR1 LGHNA, CDR2 YSLEER. CDR3 nucleotide sequence: TGCGCCAGCAGCCAAGAGATCCGGCGGAAGCGGGGGGGGAGCACCGGGGAGCTGTTTTTT. Protein sequence: CASSQEIRRKRGGSTGELFF.

The rearrangement links TRBV5-4 to TRBJ2-7; 15 bases agree with TRBD2. CDR1 SGHNT and CDR2 YYREEE come from the germline V gene (reference sequence). Trimming cost V 4 bases and J 6 bases; bases outside gene matches: 5. The CDR3 is 15 amino acids. CDR3 protein: CASSMGLAGGLEQYF. The DNA for the CDR3 is TGTGCCAGCAGCATGGGACTAGCGGGGGGTCTCGAGCAGTACTTC.

The CDR3 DNA is TGTGCCAGCAGTGAAGTGGGGGGGTTTGCTGAAGCTTTCTTT. Residues: CASSEVGGFAEAFF. The chain uses TRBV2 and TRBJ1-1, with D possibly being TRBD1 (5 bases). CDR3 length: 14 amino acids. In germline, CDR1 is SNHLY, CDR2 FYNNEI. V was clipped by 1 base and J by 6 bases, with 12 bases between them.